In its sample, the clone carrying this TCR beta chain was seen a few times. What it binds is unknown. With 1 base removed from V and 2 bases from J, the gap between germline ends came to 15 bases. This CDR3 spans 17 amino acids. Germline V gene sequence: CDR1 SEHNR, CDR2 FQNEAQ (reference sequence). This sample is part of a study of T cells after yellow fever vaccination. Overall study findings and caveats: Weaker, the secondary response peaked sooner, at day 5 versus 15. Clonotype sharing between CD4 and CD8 compartments was small.

Via MiXCR, TCRdb re-called the 5' RACE reads, giving one row per CDR3 protein. This sample yields hundreds of thousands of distinct CDR3 sequences, of which 7% to 10% are seen a single time; 15% to 20% belongs to the top ten. The rearrangement joins TRBV7-9 to TRBJ1-5; D remains ambiguous. This receptor was taken from a man younger than 30 who received the YFV17D yellow fever vaccine. Here the sequenced sample was PBMCs, taken 35 to 50 days after the first yellow fever vaccination. The CDR3 region has the DNA TGTGCCAGCAGCTTAGACGTCGACCCCGGGGGCAATCAGCCCCAGCATTTT. Protein sequence: CASSLDVDPGGNQPQHF.